These T cell receptor beta chains were read from a single sample in a study of cytomegalovirus exposure and HLA in healthy donors. Assay: immunoSEQ multiplex PCR; the TCRdb copy retains only in-frame clones and omits some. The sample shows around 180,000 clones, around 80% of them seen only once. The specimen was PBMCs. The receptor source for this set is a man aged 18 to 35 in good health and CMV-seronegative. Both conserved end residues are part of each CDR3.

V gene: TRBV15; CDR3 protein: CATSGGTFLSGANVLTF
V gene: TRBV5-1; CDR3 protein: CASSGQTGVINEQFF
V gene: TRBV6-1; CDR3 protein: CASTHRGDTQYF
V gene: TRBV19; CDR3 protein: CASSMNTGTEAFF
V gene: TRBV30; CDR3 protein: CAWSPGGRADQPQHF
V gene: TRBV13; CDR3 protein: CASSPRGEGDTEAFF
V gene: TRBV4-2; CDR3 protein: CASSRLGGESYEQYF
V gene: TRBV7-2; CDR3 protein: CASSLVGRSTEAFF
V gene: TRBV27; CDR3 protein: CASSPDSYSNQPQHF
V gene: TRBV7-2; CDR3 protein: CASSLASGLSSYNEQFF
V gene: TRBV6-5; CDR3 protein: CASSPRGYNEQFF
V gene: TRBV2; CDR3 protein: CASSVPSRGAHTDTQYF
V gene: TRBV28; CDR3 protein: CASRPPGQGSYEQYF
V gene: TRBV10-3; CDR3 protein: CAISPRGGLNTGELFF
V gene: TRBV4-1; CDR3 protein: CASRDDSVLSEKLFF
V gene: TRBV6-1; CDR3 protein: CASSEFGGAYYGYTF
V gene: TRBV14; CDR3 protein: CASSQLGTRLYNEQFF
V gene: TRBV5-1; CDR3 protein: CASSLVGETYNEQFF
V gene: TRBV9; CDR3 protein: CASSATPTGGTEAFF
V gene: TRBV5-4; CDR3 protein: CASSWDSGEMMTQYF
V gene: TRBV4-1; CDR3 protein: CASSQTRDRDSEQFF
V gene: TRBV21-1; CDR3 protein: CASRAGTQETQYF
V gene: TRBV18; CDR3 protein: CASSPPNDRGGNQPQHF
V gene: TRBV7-2; CDR3 protein: CASSWEGRPQETQYF
V gene: TRBV5-8; CDR3 protein: CASSLAEGFTEAFF
V gene: TRBV5-1; CDR3 protein: CASSYGGSISYEQYF
V gene: TRBV7-9; CDR3 protein: CASSLQGGRYNEQFF
V gene: TRBV4-3; CDR3 protein: CASSQVRPSSGSISYNEQFF
V gene: TRBV7-9; CDR3 protein: CASSTLWTSGASPLHF
V gene: TRBV19; CDR3 protein: CASSMNRVTPLHF
V gene: TRBV2; CDR3 protein: CASRRQGNYGYTF
V gene: TRBV29-1; CDR3 protein: CSVDVNRQQYF
V gene: TRBV25-1; CDR3 protein: CASRTSGSYEQYF
V gene: TRBV19; CDR3 protein: CASSIRGGSNQPQYF
V gene: TRBV4-3; CDR3 protein: CASSQSGGGAAGEKLFF
V gene: TRBV5-1; CDR3 protein: CASSFTSVRFMDTQYF
V gene: TRBV28; CDR3 protein: CASRTPVQGYTF
V gene: TRBV7-9; CDR3 protein: CASSLDRGWQETQYF
V gene: TRBV19; CDR3 protein: CASNNGYQPQHF
V gene: TRBV6-5; CDR3 protein: CASSYSVTGEANEQFF
V gene: TRBV7-9; CDR3 protein: CASSFKLLAGELFF
V gene: TRBV2; CDR3 protein: CASSATEVSYEQYF
V gene: TRBV2; CDR3 protein: CASRTGGLSSPLHF
V gene: TRBV6-1; CDR3 protein: CASRTVFMNTEAFF
V gene: TRBV5-5; CDR3 protein: CASSGGPGYTF
V gene: TRBV5-1; CDR3 protein: CASSLGTFRNTIYF
V gene: TRBV5-1; CDR3 protein: CASSLTGLASGNEQFF
V gene: TRBV9; CDR3 protein: CASSVDQEATDTQYF
V gene: TRBV18; CDR3 protein: CASSPPSFQKLFF
V gene: TRBV28; CDR3 protein: CASREGPYGYTF
V gene: TRBV18; CDR3 protein: CASSPPDRGLDTQYF
V gene: TRBV18; CDR3 protein: CASSPDRGSNTEAFF
V gene: TRBV19; CDR3 protein: CASSIDLSGSPYNEQFF
V gene: TRBV18; CDR3 protein: CASSSRGGSNTGELFF
V gene: TRBV11-3; CDR3 protein: CASSPRTGQRLVGETQYF
V gene: TRBV19; CDR3 protein: CASSPTGTLTFSNQPQHF